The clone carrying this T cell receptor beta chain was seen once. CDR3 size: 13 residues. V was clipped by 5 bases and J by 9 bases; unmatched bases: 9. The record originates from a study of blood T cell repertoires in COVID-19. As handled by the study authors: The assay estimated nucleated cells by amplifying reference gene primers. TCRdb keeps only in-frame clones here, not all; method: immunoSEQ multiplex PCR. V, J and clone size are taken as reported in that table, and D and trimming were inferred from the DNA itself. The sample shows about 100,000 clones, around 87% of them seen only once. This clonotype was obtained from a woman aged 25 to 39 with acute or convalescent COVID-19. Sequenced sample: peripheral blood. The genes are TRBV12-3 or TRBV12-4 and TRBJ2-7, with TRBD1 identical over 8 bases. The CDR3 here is CASSGQGIRRQYF. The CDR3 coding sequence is TGTGCCAGCAGTGGACAGGGTATTAGACGGCAGTACTTC.